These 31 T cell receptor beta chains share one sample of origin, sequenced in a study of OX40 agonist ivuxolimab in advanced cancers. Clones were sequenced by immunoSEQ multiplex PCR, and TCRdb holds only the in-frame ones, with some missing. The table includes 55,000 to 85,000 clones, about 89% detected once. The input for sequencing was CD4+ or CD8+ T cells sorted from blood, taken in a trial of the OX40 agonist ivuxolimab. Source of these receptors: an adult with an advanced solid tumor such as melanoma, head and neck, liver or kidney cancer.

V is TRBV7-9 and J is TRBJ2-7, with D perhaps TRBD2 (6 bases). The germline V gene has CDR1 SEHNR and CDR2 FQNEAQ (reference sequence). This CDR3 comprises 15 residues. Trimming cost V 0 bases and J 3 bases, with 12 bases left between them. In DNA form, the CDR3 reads TGTGCCAGCAGCTTAGCGGGCGGGACCTACTACGAGCAGTACTTC. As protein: CASSLAGGTYYEQYF. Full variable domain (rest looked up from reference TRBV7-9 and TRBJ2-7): DTGVSQNPRHKITKRGQNVTFRCDPISEHNRLYWYRQTLGQGPEFLTYFQNEAQLEKSRLLSDRFSAERPKGSFSTLEIQRTEQGDSAMYLCASSLAGGTYYEQYFGPGTRLTVT.

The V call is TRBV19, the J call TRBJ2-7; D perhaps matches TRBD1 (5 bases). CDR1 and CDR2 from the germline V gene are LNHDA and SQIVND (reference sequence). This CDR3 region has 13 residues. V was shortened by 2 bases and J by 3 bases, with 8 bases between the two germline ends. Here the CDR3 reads CASSIFQGYEQYF. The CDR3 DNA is TGTGCCAGTAGTATATTCCAGGGCTACGAGCAGTACTTC.

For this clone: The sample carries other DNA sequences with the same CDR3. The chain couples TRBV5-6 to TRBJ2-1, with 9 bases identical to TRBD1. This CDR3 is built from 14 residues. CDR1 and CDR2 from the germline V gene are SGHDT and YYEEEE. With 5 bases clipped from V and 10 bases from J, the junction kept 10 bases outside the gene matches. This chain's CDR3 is CASSFQTGGREQFF. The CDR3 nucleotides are TGTGCCAGCAGTTTTCAGACAGGGGGTCGGGAGCAGTTCTTC.

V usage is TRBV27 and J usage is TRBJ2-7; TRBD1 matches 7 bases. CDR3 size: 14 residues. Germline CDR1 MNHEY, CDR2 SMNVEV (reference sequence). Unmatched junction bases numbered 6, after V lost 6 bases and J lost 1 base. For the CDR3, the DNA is TGTGCCAGCAGATTACCGGGACAGTCCTACGAGCAGTACTTC. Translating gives CASRLPGQSYEQYF.

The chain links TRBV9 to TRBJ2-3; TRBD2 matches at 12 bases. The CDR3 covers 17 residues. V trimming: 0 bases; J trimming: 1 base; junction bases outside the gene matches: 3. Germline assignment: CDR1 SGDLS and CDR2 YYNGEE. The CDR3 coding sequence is TGTGCCAGCAGCGTAGCTAGCGGGAGGGTTGGCACAGATACGCAGTATTTT. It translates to CASSVASGRVGTDTQYF.

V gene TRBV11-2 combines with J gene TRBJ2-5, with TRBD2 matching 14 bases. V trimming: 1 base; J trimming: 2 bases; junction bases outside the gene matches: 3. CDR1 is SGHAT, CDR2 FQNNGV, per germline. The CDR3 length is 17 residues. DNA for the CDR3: TGTGCCAGCAGCTTAGGACTAGCGGGAGGGCGGCAAGAGACCCAGTACTTC. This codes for CASSLGLAGGRQETQYF.

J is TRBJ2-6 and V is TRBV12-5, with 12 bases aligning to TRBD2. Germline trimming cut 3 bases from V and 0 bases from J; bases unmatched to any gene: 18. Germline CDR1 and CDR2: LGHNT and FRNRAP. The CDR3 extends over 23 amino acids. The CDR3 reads CASGFRDPLGLAGGRSGANVLTF. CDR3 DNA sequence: TGTGCTAGTGGTTTCCGGGACCCCCTCGGCCTAGCGGGAGGGCGCTCTGGGGCCAACGTCCTGACTTTC.

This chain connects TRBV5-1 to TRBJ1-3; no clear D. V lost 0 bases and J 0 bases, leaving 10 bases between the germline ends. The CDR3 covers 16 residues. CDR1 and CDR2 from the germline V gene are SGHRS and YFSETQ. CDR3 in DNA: TGCGCCAGCAGCTTGGCCGGCAGCCTCTCTGGAAACACCATATATTTT. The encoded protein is CASSLAGSLSGNTIYF. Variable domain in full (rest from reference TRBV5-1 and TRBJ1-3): KAGVTQTPRYLIKTRGQQVTLSCSPISGHRSVSWYQQTPGQGLQFLFEYFSETQRNKGNFPGRFSGRQFSNSRSEMNVSTLELGDSALYLCASSLAGSLSGNTIYFGEGSWLTVV.

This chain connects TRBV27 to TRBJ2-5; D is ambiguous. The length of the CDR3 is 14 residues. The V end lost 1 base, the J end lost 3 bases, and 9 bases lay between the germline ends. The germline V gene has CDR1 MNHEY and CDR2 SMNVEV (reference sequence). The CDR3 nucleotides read TGTGCCAGCAGTTTATTGTCTCACGAAGAGACCCAGTACTTC. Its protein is CASSLLSHEETQYF.

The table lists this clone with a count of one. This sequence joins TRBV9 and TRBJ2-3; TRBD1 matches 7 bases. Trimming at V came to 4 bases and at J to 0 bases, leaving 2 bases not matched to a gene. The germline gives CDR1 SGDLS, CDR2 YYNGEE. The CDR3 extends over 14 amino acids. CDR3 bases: TGTGCCAGCAGCTACAGGGGTAGCACAGATACGCAGTATTTT. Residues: CASSYRGSTDTQYF.

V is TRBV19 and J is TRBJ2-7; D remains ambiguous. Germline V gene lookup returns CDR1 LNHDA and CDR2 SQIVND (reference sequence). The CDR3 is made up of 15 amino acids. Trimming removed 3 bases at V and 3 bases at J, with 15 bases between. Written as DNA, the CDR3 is TGTGCCAGTAGTATTGGATCCACAAACTTCTACGAGCAGTACTTC. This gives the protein CASSIGSTNFYEQYF.

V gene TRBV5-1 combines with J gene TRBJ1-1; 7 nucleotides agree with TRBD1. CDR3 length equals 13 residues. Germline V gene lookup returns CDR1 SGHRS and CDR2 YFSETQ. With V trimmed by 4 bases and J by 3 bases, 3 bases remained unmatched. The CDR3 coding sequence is TGCGCCAGCAGCATTGACAGGGACACTGAAGCTTTCTTT. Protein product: CASSIDRDTEAFF.

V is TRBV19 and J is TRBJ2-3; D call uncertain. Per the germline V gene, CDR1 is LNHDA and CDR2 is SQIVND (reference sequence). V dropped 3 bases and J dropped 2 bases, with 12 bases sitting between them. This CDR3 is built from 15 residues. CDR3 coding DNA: TGTGCCAGTAGTATCGCTGGGTGGACCACAGATACGCAGTATTTT. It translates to CASSIAGWTTDTQYF.

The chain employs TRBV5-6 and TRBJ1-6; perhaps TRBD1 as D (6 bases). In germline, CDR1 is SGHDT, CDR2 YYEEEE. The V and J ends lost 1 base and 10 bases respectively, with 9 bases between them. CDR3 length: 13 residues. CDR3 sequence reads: CASSLRGDSPLHF. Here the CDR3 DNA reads TGTGCCAGCAGCTTGAGGGGGGACTCACCCCTCCACTTT.

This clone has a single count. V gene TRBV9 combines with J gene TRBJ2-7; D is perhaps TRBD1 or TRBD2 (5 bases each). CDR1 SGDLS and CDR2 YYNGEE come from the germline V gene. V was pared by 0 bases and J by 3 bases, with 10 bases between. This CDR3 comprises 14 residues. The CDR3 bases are TGTGCCAGCAGCGTAGATGGGGACCTCTACGAGCAGTACTTC. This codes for CASSVDGDLYEQYF.

CDR3 protein: CASSLDRGNEQFF. CDR3 nucleotide sequence: TGTGCCAGCAGCTTAGACAGGGGCAATGAGCAGTTCTTC. The chain uses TRBV7-3 and TRBJ2-1, with TRBD1 matching over 8 bases. Germline trimming cut 2 bases from V and 6 bases from J; bases unmatched to any gene: 0. This CDR3 region has 13 residues. Germline CDR1 and CDR2: SGHTA and FQGTGA. Supplemented by reference TRBV7-3 and TRBJ2-1, the full variable domain reads GAGVSQTPSNKVTEKGKYVELRCDPISGHTALYWYRQSLGQGPEFLIYFQGTGAADDSGLPNDRFFAVRPEGSVSTLKIQRTERGDSAVYLCASSLDRGNEQFFGPGTRLTVL.

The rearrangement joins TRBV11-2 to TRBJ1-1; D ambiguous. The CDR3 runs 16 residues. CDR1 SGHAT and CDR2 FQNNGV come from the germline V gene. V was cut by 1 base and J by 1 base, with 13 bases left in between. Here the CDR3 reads CASSLAWSAENTEAFF. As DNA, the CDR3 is TGTGCCAGCAGCTTAGCATGGTCAGCAGAGAACACTGAAGCTTTCTTT.

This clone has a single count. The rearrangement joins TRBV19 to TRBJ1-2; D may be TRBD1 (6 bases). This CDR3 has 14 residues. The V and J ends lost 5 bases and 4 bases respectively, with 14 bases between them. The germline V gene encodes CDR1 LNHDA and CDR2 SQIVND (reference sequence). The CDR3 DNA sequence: TGTGCCAGTAGTGTGGCAGGGACAATCTATGGCTACACCTTC. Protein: CASSVAGTIYGYTF.

CDR3: CASSRGHSNQPQHF. The DNA of the CDR3 is TGTGCCAGCAGCCGCGGGCATAGCAATCAGCCCCAGCATTTT. The rearrangement joins TRBV2 to TRBJ1-5; D not resolved. This CDR3 has 14 residues. The V end lost 6 bases, the J end lost 0 bases, and 9 bases lay between the germline ends. CDR1 is SNHLY, CDR2 FYNNEI, per germline.

The DNA of the CDR3 is TGCGCCAGCAGTGAGTCGGACAGAGCCTACGAGCAGTACTTC. It encodes CASSESDRAYEQYF. The chain uses TRBV10-1 and TRBJ2-7; D might be TRBD1 (6 bases). Germline CDR1 and CDR2: WNHNN and SYGVQD (reference sequence). This CDR3 contains 14 residues. V lost 0 bases, J lost 2 bases, and 8 bases lay in between.

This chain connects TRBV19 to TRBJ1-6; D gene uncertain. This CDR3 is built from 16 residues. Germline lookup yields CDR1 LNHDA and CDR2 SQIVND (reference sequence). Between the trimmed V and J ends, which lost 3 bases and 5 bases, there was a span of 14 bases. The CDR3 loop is CASSILRMVHNSPLHF. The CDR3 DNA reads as TGTGCCAGTAGTATCTTGCGGATGGTGCATAATTCACCCCTCCACTTT.

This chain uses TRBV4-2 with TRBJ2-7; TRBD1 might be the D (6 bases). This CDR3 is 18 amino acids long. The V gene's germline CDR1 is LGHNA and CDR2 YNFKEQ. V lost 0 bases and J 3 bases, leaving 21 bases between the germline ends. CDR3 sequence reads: CASSQDMGRGFANYEQYF. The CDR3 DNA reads TGTGCCAGCAGCCAAGATATGGGCAGGGGCTTTGCAAACTACGAGCAGTACTTC.

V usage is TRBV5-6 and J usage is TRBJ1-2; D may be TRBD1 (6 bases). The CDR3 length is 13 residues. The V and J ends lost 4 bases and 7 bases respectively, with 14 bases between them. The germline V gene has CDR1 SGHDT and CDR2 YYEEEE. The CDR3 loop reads CASSPMGRGGYTF. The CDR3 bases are TGTGCCAGCAGCCCGATGGGCAGGGGTGGCTACACCTTC. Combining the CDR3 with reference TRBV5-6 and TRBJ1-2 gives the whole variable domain DAGVTQSPTHLIKTRGQQVTLRCSPKSGHDTVSWYQQALGQGPQFIFQYYEEEERQRGNFPDRFSGHQFPNYSSELNVNALLLGDSALYLCASSPMGRGGYTFGSGTRLTVV.

This CDR3 reads CASSVGQGTDTQYF. The CDR3 DNA is TGTGCCAGCAGCGTGGGACAGGGAACAGATACGCAGTATTTT. The chain carries TRBV9 and TRBJ2-3; 9 bases fit TRBD1. V dropped 2 bases and J dropped 3; count of bases not matched to a gene: 1. Germline V gene data show CDR1 as SGDLS and CDR2 as YYNGEE. The CDR3 runs 14 residues.

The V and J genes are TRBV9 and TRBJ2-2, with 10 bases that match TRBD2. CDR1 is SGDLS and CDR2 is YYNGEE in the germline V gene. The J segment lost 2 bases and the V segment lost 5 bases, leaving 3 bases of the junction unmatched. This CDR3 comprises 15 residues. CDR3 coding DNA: TGTGCCAGCAGTCGGACTAGCGGAAACACCGGGGAGCTGTTTTTT. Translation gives CASSRTSGNTGELFF.

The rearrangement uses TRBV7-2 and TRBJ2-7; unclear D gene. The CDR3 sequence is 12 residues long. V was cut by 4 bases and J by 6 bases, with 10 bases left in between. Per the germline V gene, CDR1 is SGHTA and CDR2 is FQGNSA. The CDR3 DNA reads TGTGCCAGCAGCTCTCTTTTCTTCGAGCAGTACTTC. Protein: CASSSLFFEQYF.

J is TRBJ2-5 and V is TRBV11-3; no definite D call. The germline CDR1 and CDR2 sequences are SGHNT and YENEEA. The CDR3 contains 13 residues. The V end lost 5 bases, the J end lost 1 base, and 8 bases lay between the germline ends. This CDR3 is CASSLHTQETQYF. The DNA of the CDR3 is TGTGCCAGCAGCCTACACACCCAAGAGACCCAGTACTTC.

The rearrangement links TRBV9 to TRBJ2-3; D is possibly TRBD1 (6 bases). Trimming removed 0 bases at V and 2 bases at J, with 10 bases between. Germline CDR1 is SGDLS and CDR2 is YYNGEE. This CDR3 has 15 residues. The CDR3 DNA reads TGTGCCAGCAGCGTAGGGACAGCTACCACAGATACGCAGTATTTT. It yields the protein CASSVGTATTDTQYF.

The CDR3 nucleotides read TGCGCCAGCAGTCTGACAGAACTTGGAAACACCATATATTTT. Its protein product is CASSLTELGNTIYF. The gene calls are TRBV5-1 and TRBJ1-3; TRBD1 might be the D (5 bases). Per germline, CDR1 SGHRS and CDR2 YFSETQ. The CDR3 sequence is 14 residues long. With 5 bases removed from V and 3 bases from J, the gap between germline ends came to 12 bases.

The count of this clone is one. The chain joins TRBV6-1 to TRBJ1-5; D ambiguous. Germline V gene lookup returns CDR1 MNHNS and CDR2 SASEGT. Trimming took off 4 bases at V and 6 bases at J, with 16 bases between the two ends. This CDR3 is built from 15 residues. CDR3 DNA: TGTGCCAGCAGTGGTGGACGGGGTTGGGGTCAGCCCCAGCATTTT. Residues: CASSGGRGWGQPQHF.

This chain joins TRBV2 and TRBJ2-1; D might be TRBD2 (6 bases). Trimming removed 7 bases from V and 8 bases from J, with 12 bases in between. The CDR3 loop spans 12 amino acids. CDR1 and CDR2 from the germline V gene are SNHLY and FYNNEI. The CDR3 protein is CASTGEGDEQFF. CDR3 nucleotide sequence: TGTGCCAGCACGGGGGAAGGGGATGAGCAGTTCTTC. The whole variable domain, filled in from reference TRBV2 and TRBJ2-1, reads EPEVTQTPSHQVTQMGQEVILRCVPISNHLYFYWYRQILGQKVEFLVSFYNNEISEKSEIFDDQFSVERPDGSNFTLKIRSTKLEDSAMYFCASTGEGDEQFFGPGTRLTVL.